This record looks at one T cell receptor beta chain sequence and its context. This record comes from a study of T-cell reconstitution after alpha-beta-depleted transplantation in children. For TCRbeta, the library was prepared with unique molecular identifiers. TCRdb itself ran the PCR reads through MiXCR, one entry per CDR3 protein. Counted here are about 640,000 distinct CDR3 sequences, 16% occurring once; the ten biggest clones make up approximately 1%. The sequencing here drew on PBMCs from the stem cell graft donor, taken from the stem cell graft. The clonotype originates from a human donor who donated a stem cell graft to a child with acute myeloid leukemia.

The CDR3 nucleotides read TGTGCCAGCCAAGCGGGCACAGCGTCTAGCAATCAGCCCCAGCATTTT. The encoded protein is CASQAGTASSNQPQHF. The V call is TRBV7-8, the J call TRBJ1-5; D unresolved. There are 16 residues in the CDR3. V lost 8 bases to trimming and J lost 0 bases, with 17 bases between them. Germline loops: CDR1 SGHVS, CDR2 FQNEAQ.